This TCR beta chain was sequenced for a study of T cells of healthy individuals. In TCRdb, the 5' RACE reads were re-called with MiXCR into one record per CDR3 protein. The repertoire has about 60,000 distinct CDR3 sequences, roughly 17% of them found once; the top ten carry around 4.7%. The CDR3 spans 10 residues. The germline V gene encodes CDR1 SQVTM and CDR2 ANQGSEA. V was clipped by 0 bases and J by 10 bases, with 4 bases between them. The receptor's source is a human donor in good health. This rearrangement joins TRBV29-1 to TRBJ2-1; D unclear. CDR3 protein: CSVEDAEQFF. CDR3 DNA sequence: TGCAGCGTTGAAGACGCCGAGCAGTTCTTC.